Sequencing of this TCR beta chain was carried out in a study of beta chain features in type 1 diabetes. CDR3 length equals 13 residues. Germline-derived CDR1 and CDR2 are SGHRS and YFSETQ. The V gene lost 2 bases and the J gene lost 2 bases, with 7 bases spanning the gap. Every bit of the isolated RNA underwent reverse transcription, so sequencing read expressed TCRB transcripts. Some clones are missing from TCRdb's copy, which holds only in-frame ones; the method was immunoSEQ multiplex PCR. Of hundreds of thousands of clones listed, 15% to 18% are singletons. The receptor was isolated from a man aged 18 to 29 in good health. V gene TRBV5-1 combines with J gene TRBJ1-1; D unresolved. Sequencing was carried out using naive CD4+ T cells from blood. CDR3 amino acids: CASSFGLNTEAFF. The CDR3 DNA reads TGCGCCAGCAGCTTCGGACTTAACACTGAAGCTTTCTTT.